This T cell receptor beta chain came from a study of T cell responses to AZD1222 COVID-19 vaccine. As to this clone: The antigen remains undetermined.

Profiling relied on immunoSEQ multiplex PCR, and the TCRdb table lists in-frame clones only, not all of them. The profile shows around 100,000 clones, about 85% of them singletons. Regarding the study as a whole: Close to half of spike-specific TCRs reportedly recognize unmutated variant regions. The donor group comprised mostly white British people and more females; the analysis possibly underestimated clonal diversity. No repertoire was sampled before or during the peak T cell response, only after it. Vaccine-related CD4 TCRs covered spike, predominating at 160-218 and 743-854.

Trimming cost V 2 bases and J 3 bases, with 14 bases left between them. Per germline, CDR1 MNHEY and CDR2 SMNVEV (reference sequence). The CDR3 runs to 16 residues. This chain joins TRBV27 and TRBJ1-5; D gene ambiguous. Here the sequenced sample was peripheral blood, taken 28 days after the second AZD1222 dose. The source of this sequence is an adult who received the AZD1222 COVID-19 vaccine. The CDR3 spells CASSLRYGELNQPQHF. DNA for the CDR3: TGTGCCAGCAGTTTAAGGTACGGGGAACTCAATCAGCCCCAGCATTTT.